The 8 T cell receptor beta chains below come from one sample, sequenced in a study of T cell repertoires in cytomegalovirus infection. TCRdb reanalysed the reads using MiXCR and keeps one entry per CDR3 protein. The sample yields more than 400,000 distinct CDR3 sequences, about 26% seen once. The sequenced material came from PBMCs. The source of these receptors is a human donor in good health (CMV status not recorded). Some clones in this sample may be carry-over from other donors' samples.

This chain uses TRBV5-4 with TRBJ1-2; tentatively, D is TRBD1 (5 bases). V gave up 6 bases and J gave up 8 bases, with 17 bases separating them. This CDR3 is 13 amino acids long. CDR1 is SGHNT, CDR2 YYREEE, per germline (reference sequence). The CDR3 coding sequence is TGTGCCAGCACCTCCAGGGAAACGGGCGGCTACACCTTC. Protein sequence: CASTSRETGGYTF.

The chain carries TRBV4-1 and TRBJ2-3; 8 nucleotides match TRBD2. J lost 6 bases, V lost 5 bases, and 10 bases had no gene match. Germline V lookup: CDR1 MGHRA, CDR2 YSYEKL. This CDR3 contains 15 residues. DNA of the CDR3: TGCGCCAGCAGCGGAACCGGGACTAGAGAGGATACGCAGTATTTT. Its translation is CASSGTGTREDTQYF.

The chain joins TRBV14 to TRBJ2-6; D not resolved. CDR3 length: 18 residues. Trimming pared 1 base from V and 0 bases from J, leaving 13 bases between. The V gene's germline CDR1 is SGHDN and CDR2 FVKESK. The CDR3 here is CASSQVSGLLSGANVLTF. CDR3 nucleotides: TGTGCCAGCAGCCAAGTCTCGGGCCTCCTCTCTGGGGCCAACGTCCTGACTTTC. Combining the CDR3 with reference TRBV14 and TRBJ2-6 gives the whole variable domain EAGVTQFPSHSVIEKGQTVTLRCDPISGHDNLYWYRRVMGKEIKFLLHFVKESKQDESGMPNNRFLAERTGGTYSTLKVQPAELEDSGVYFCASSQVSGLLSGANVLTFGAGSRLTVL.

V gene TRBV2 combines with J gene TRBJ2-1; 10 positions match TRBD2. The CDR3 has 15 amino acids. Germline values: CDR1 SNHLY, CDR2 FYNNEI. Trimming took 6 bases from V and 2 from J; bases not matched to a gene: 4. The CDR3 DNA reads TGTGCCAGCAGAGTAGCGGGAGGTGCCTACAATGAGCAGTTCTTC. Residues: CASRVAGGAYNEQFF.

V gene TRBV20-1 combines with J gene TRBJ2-1, with 12 bases matching TRBD1. Germline V CDR1 and CDR2: DFQATT, SNEGSKA (reference sequence). This CDR3 has 15 amino acids. The junction had 9 bases not matched to a gene; V was cut back by 5 bases and J by 7 bases. CDR3 amino acids: CSALPGTGGRNEQFF. DNA for the CDR3: TGCAGTGCTCTTCCCGGGACAGGGGGCAGGAATGAGCAGTTCTTC.

This clonotype was picked up a small number of times. The rearrangement uses TRBV6-2 or TRBV6-3 and TRBJ2-7; 10 bases agree with TRBD2. Germline trimming cut 7 bases from V and 4 bases from J; bases unmatched to any gene: 10. CDR3 length equals 15 residues. Germline CDR1 is MNHEY and CDR2 is SVGEGT. CDR3 coding DNA: TGTGCCAGCAATCCGATAGCGGGAGGAAGGTACGAGCAGTACTTC. As protein: CASNPIAGGRYEQYF.

The genes are TRBV4-2 and TRBJ1-2, with D perhaps TRBD1 (6 bases). V gave up 0 bases and J gave up 5 bases, with 13 bases separating them. This CDR3 contains 15 residues. Germline V gene sequence: CDR1 LGHNA, CDR2 YNFKEQ. The CDR3 sequence: CASSQDWRGVYGYTF. As DNA, the CDR3 is TGTGCCAGCAGCCAAGATTGGAGGGGGGTGTATGGCTACACCTTC.

This clonotype has only a few counts. This chain uses TRBV20-1 with TRBJ1-5; 8 nucleotides match TRBD1. The V segment lost 3 bases and the J segment 4 bases; nucleotides outside the gene matches: 2. The CDR3 is 13 residues long. Germline V gene sequence: CDR1 DFQATT, CDR2 SNEGSKA (reference sequence). The CDR3 DNA follows: TGCAGTGCTAGCACAGGGGGAAATCAGCCCCAGCATTTT. Translated: CSASTGGNQPQHF.